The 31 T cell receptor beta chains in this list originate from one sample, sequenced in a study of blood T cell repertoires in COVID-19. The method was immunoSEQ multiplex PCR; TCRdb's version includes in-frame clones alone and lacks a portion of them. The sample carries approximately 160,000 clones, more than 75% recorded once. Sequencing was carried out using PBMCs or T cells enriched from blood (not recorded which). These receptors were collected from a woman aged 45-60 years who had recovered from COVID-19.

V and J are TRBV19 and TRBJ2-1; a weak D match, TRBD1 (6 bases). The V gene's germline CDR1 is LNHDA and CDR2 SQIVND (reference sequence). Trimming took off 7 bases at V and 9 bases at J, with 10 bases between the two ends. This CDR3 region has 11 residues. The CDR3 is CASTGRGEQFF. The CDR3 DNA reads TGTGCCAGTACTGGCAGGGGTGAGCAGTTCTTC.

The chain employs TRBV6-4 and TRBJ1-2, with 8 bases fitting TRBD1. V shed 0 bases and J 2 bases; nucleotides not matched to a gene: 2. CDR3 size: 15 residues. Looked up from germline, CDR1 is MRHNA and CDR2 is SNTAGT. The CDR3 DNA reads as TGTGCCAGCAGTGACTCCAGACAGGGGAACTATGGCTACACCTTC. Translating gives CASSDSRQGNYGYTF.

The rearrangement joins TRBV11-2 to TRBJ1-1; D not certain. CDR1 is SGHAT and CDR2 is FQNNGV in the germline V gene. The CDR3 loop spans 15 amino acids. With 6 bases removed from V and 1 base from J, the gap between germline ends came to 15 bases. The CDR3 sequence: CASRRPGIQNTEAFF. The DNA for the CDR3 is TGTGCCAGCAGACGACCGGGGATCCAGAACACTGAAGCTTTCTTT.

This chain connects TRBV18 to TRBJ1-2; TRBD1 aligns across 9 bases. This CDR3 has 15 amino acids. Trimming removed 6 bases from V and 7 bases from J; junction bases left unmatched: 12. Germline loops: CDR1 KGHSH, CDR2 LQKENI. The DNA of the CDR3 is TGTGCCAGCTCTAATACAGGGGGCCCTTTGAGTGGCTACACCTTC. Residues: CASSNTGGPLSGYTF.

As DNA, the CDR3 is TGTGCCAGTAGTCTACAGGGGGCGGGGAACACTGAAGCTTTCTTT. Translation: CASSLQGAGNTEAFF. V gene TRBV19 combines with J gene TRBJ1-1, with TRBD1 matching 9 bases. V gave up 5 bases and J gave up 1 base; unmatched junction bases: 5. Per the germline V gene, CDR1 is LNHDA and CDR2 is SQIVND (reference sequence). This CDR3 has 15 residues.

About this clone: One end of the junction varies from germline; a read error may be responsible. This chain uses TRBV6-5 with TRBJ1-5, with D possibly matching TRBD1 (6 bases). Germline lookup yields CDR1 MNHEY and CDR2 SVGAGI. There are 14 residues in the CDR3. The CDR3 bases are TGTGCCGGCAGGGGTCCCAGGGACAATCAGCCCCAGCATTTT. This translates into CAGRGPRDNQPQHF.

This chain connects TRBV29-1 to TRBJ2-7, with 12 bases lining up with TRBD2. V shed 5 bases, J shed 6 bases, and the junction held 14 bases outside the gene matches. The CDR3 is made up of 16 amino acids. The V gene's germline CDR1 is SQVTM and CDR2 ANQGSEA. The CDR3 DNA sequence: TGCAGCGTTAAAGGGGACACGATGACTAGCGGGAGCGAGCAGTACTTC. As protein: CSVKGDTMTSGSEQYF.

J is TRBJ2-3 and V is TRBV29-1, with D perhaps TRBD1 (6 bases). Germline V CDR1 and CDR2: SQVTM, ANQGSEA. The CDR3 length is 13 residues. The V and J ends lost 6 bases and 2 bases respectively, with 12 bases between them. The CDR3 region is CSVTGILTDTQYF. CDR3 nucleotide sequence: TGCAGCGTCACAGGGATTCTCACAGATACGCAGTATTTT.

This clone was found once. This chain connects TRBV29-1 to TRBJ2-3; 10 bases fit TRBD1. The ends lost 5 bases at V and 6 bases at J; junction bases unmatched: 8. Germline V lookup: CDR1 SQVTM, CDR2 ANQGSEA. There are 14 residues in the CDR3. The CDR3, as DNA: TGCAGCGTTTACGGGACAGGGGATACCGATACGCAGTATTTT. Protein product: CSVYGTGDTDTQYF.

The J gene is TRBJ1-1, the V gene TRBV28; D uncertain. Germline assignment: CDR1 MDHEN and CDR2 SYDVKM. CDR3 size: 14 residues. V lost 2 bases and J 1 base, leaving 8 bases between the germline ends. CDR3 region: CASSLSSQNTEAFF. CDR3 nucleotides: TGTGCCAGCAGTTTAAGTTCACAGAACACTGAAGCTTTCTTT.

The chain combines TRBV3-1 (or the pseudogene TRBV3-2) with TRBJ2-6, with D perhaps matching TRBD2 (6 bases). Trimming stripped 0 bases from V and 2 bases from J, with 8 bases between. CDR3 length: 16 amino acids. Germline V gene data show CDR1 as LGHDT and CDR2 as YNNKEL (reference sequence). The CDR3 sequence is CASSQESGAGANVLTF. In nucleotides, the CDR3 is TGTGCCAGCAGCCAAGAGTCGGGGGCTGGGGCCAACGTCCTGACTTTC.

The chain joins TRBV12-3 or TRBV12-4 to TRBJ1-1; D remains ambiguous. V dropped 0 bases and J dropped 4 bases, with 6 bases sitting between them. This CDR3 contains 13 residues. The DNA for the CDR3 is TGTGCCAGCAGTTTAGCGGCGGGCACTGAAGCTTTCTTT. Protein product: CASSLAAGTEAFF.

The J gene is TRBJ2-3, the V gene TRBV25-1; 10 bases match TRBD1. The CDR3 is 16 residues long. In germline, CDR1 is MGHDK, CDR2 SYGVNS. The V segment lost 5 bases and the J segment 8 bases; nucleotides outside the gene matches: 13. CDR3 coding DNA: TGTGCCAGCAGTCCAAGGGACAGGGGCCCAGAGGGTACGCAGTATTTT. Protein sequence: CASSPRDRGPEGTQYF.

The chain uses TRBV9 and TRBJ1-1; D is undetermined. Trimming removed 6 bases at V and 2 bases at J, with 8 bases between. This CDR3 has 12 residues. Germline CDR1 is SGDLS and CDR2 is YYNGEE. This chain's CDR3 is CASNADNTEAFF. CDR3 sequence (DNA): TGTGCCAGCAATGCGGATAACACTGAAGCTTTCTTT.

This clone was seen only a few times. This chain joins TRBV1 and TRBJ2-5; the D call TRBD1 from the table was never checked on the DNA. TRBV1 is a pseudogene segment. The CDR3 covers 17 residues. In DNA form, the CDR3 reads TGCACCAGCAGCCAAGATCCGACAGGGTCCGAAAAAGAGACCCAGTACTTC. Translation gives CTSSQDPTGSEKETQYF.

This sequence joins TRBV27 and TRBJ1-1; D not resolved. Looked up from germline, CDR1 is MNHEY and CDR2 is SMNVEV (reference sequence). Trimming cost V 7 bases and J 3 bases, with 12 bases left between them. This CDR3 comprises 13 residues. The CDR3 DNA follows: TGTGCCAGCATGAAATCCGGGGACACTGAAGCTTTCTTT. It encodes CASMKSGDTEAFF.

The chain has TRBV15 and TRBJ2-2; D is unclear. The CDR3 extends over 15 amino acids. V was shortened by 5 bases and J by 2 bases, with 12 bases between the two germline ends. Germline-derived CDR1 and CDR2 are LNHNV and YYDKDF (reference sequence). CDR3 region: CATSVMTKNTGELFF. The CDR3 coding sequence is TGTGCCACCAGCGTAATGACAAAAAACACCGGGGAGCTGTTTTTT.

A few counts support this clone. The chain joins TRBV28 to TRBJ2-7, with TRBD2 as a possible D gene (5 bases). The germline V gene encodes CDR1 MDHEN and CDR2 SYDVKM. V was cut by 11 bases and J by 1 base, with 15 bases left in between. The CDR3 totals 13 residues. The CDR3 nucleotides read TGTGCCTATCGCGGGCAGATATCCTACGAGCAGTACTTC. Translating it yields CAYRGQISYEQYF.

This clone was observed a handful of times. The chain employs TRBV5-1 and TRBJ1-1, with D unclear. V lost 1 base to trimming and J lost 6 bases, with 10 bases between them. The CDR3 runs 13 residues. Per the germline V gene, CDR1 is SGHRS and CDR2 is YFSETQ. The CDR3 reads CASSLTVSAEAFF. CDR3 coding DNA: TGCGCCAGCAGCTTGACAGTTAGCGCTGAAGCTTTCTTT.

Written as DNA, the CDR3 is TGTGCCAGTAGTATAGGGGGACTTCGATACTCCTACAATGAGCAGTTCTTC. Residues: CASSIGGLRYSYNEQFF. The J gene is TRBJ2-1, the V gene TRBV19; a possible D gene is TRBD2 (6 bases). The V gene lost 1 base and the J gene lost 0 bases, with 13 bases spanning the gap. CDR3 size: 17 residues. CDR1 and CDR2 from the germline V gene are LNHDA and SQIVND (reference sequence).

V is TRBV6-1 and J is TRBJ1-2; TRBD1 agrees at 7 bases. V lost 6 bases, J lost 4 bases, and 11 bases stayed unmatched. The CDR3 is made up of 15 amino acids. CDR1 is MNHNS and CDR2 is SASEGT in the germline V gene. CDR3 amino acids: CASSSQDRSAYGYTF. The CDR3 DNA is TGTGCCAGCAGCTCCCAGGACAGGTCTGCCTATGGCTACACCTTC.

CDR3 DNA sequence: TGCGCCTCTCAGGACAGGGCAGCAGAGACCCAGTACTTC. It specifies CASQDRAAETQYF. The chain is built from TRBV10-2 and TRBJ2-5, with 8 bases fitting TRBD1. Germline V lookup: CDR1 WSHSY, CDR2 SAAADI. The CDR3 sequence is 13 residues long. Trimming at V came to 11 bases and at J to 4 bases, leaving 9 bases not matched to a gene.

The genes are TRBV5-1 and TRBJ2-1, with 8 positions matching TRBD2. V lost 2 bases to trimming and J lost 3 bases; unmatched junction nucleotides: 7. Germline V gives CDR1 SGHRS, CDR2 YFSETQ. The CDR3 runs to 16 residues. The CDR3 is CASSFTAGVLYNEQFF. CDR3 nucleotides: TGCGCCAGCAGCTTTACAGCGGGAGTTCTCTACAATGAGCAGTTCTTC.

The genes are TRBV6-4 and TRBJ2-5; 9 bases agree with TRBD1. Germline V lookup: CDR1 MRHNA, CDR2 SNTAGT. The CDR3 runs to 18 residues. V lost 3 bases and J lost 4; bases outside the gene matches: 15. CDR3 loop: CASSDFLRDRGERETQYF. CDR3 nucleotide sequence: TGTGCCAGCAGTGATTTTCTCCGTGACAGGGGGGAACGAGAGACCCAGTACTTC.

The CDR3 loop reads CASSPGLAGAYPYF. The CDR3 nucleotides read TGTGCCAGCAGTCCGGGACTAGCGGGAGCCTACCCGTACTTC. The rearrangement links TRBV2 to TRBJ2-4; 14 bases line up with TRBD2. CDR3 length equals 14 residues. Germline loops: CDR1 SNHLY, CDR2 FYNNEI. Trimming took 5 bases from V and 15 from J; bases not matched to a gene: 9.

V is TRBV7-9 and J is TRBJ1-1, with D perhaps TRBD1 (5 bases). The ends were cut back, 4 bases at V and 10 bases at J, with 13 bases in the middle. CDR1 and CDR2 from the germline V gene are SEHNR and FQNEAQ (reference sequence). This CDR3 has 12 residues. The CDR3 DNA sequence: TGTGCCAGCAGCTATAAGGGGCAGGGAGCTTTCTTT. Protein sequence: CASSYKGQGAFF.

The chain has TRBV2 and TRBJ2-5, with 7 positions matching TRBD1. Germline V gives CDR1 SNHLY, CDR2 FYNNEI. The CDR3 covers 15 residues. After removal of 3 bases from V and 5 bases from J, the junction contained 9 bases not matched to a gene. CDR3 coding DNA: TGTGCCAGCAGTGAGAACAGGGGTCTCTTGGAGACCCAGTACTTC. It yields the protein CASSENRGLLETQYF.

In DNA, the CDR3 is TGTGCCTGGTCCCTGGGGACACTATCCTACAATGAGCAGTTCTTC. Translated: CAWSLGTLSYNEQFF. The genes are TRBV30 and TRBJ2-1, with D possibly being TRBD1 (6 bases). There are 15 residues in the CDR3. The germline V and J ends were trimmed by 5 bases and 1 base, with 15 bases remaining between them. CDR1 GTSNPN and CDR2 SVGIG come from the germline V gene (reference sequence).

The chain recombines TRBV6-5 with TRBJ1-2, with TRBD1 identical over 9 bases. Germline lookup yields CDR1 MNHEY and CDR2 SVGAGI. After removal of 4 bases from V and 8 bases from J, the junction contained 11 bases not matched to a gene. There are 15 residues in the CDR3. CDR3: CASSSGQGFGRGYTF. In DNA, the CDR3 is TGTGCCAGCAGTTCGGGACAGGGATTTGGAAGGGGCTACACCTTC.

CDR3: CSGSGSGINEQFF. The CDR3 bases are TGCAGCGGGAGCGGGAGTGGGATCAATGAGCAGTTCTTC. J is TRBJ2-1 and V is TRBV29-1; 8 bases agree with TRBD2. In germline, CDR1 is SQVTM, CDR2 ANQGSEA. The CDR3 is 13 amino acids. The ends lost 7 bases at V and 6 bases at J; junction bases unmatched: 8.

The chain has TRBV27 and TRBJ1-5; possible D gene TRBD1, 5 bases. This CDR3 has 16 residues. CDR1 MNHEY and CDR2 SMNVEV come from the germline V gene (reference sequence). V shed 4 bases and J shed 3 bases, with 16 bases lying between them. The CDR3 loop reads CASSSLTGLLNQPQHF. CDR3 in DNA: TGTGCCAGCAGTTCGCTTACGGGACTTCTCAATCAGCCCCAGCATTTT.